The next 19 T cell receptor beta chains were all read from a single sample in a study of blood T cell repertoires in COVID-19 (dated by TCRdb to 2020 to 2022). The method was the immunoSEQ multiplex PCR assay. In TCRdb, the immuneACCESS table is reduced to in-frame sequences with V and J assigned. These tables do not hold every clone; where another copy was compared, an unresolved V gene accounts for under half, and the others remain unexplained. The sample table lists some 490,000 clones, 88% of them with a count of one. The biggest ten clones account for 8.3% of the sample. The specimen was PBMCs or T cells enriched from blood (not recorded which). All receptors come from a woman in her fifties or sixties who had recovered from COVID-19.

The chain has TRBV6-5 and TRBJ2-1; D might be TRBD2 (6 bases). Germline assignment: CDR1 MNHEY and CDR2 SVGAGI. The ends were cut back, 0 bases at V and 3 bases at J, with 12 bases in the middle. CDR3 length: 16 amino acids. CDR3 sequence: CASSYSTSRNYNEQFF. CDR3 nucleotides: TGTGCCAGCAGTTACTCAACTAGCCGTAACTACAATGAGCAGTTCTTC.

CDR3 bases: TGTGCCTGGAACCTGGGACGGGAGGACACTGAAGCTTTCTTT. Protein: CAWNLGREDTEAFF. V usage is TRBV30 and J usage is TRBJ1-1, with D possibly matching TRBD1 (5 bases). V was clipped by 4 bases and J by 3 bases, with 15 bases between them. Germline V gives CDR1 GTSNPN, CDR2 SVGIG (reference sequence). This CDR3 comprises 14 residues.

The J gene is TRBJ1-2, the V gene TRBV10-1; possible D gene TRBD1, 6 bases. V shed 1 base and J shed 6 bases, with 9 bases lying between them. Germline V gene data show CDR1 as WNHNN and CDR2 as SYGVQD (reference sequence). The CDR3 has 13 amino acids. The CDR3 nucleotides read TGCGCCAGCAGTGAGTACAGGGTCCATGGCTACACCTTC. Protein: CASSEYRVHGYTF.

This clone was seen a single time. This rearrangement joins TRBV27 to TRBJ2-7; 12 nucleotides line up with TRBD1. The J segment lost 5 bases and the V segment lost 8 bases, leaving 10 bases of the junction unmatched. The CDR3 runs to 15 residues. Germline assignment: CDR1 MNHEY and CDR2 SMNVEV (reference sequence). CDR3 coding DNA: TGTGCCAGCTTGACATCCGGGACAGGGGGCCACGAGCAGTACTTC. Translated, it gives CASLTSGTGGHEQYF.

The chain uses TRBV6-5 and TRBJ1-2; 7 bases map to TRBD1. J lost 6 bases, V lost 5 bases, and 9 bases had no gene match. The CDR3 loop spans 14 amino acids. Germline V lookup: CDR1 MNHEY, CDR2 SVGAGI. The CDR3 bases are TGTGCCAGCAGTCAAATCGACAGGGCGGATGGCTACACCTTC. Encoded protein: CASSQIDRADGYTF.

This chain uses TRBV10-2 with TRBJ1-2; 7 bases agree with TRBD1. After removal of 2 bases from V and 7 bases from J, the junction contained 10 bases not matched to a gene. CDR3 length equals 15 residues. CDR1 and CDR2 (germline): WSHSY, SAAADI. The CDR3 nucleotides are TGCGCCAGCAGTGAGCGAGTCCGACAGGGTATTGGCTACACCTTC. Protein: CASSERVRQGIGYTF.

The rearrangement joins TRBV9 to TRBJ1-2; D uncertain. The V end was cut by 5 bases, the J end by 6 bases, with 11 bases between. The V gene's germline CDR1 is SGDLS and CDR2 YYNGEE. This CDR3 is 12 amino acids long. This CDR3 is CASRSNLDGYTF. The DNA for the CDR3 is TGTGCCAGCAGATCAAACTTAGATGGCTACACCTTC.

The chain carries TRBV9 and TRBJ1-2, with D tentatively TRBD1 (5 bases). V lost 0 bases and J 4 bases, leaving 7 bases between the germline ends. Germline V lookup: CDR1 SGDLS, CDR2 YYNGEE. The CDR3 loop spans 13 amino acids. In DNA, the CDR3 is TGTGCCAGCAGCGTAGTGACAGCCTATGGCTACACCTTC. Protein product: CASSVVTAYGYTF.

This clone came up once. V is TRBV3-1 (or the pseudogene TRBV3-2) and J is TRBJ1-2; a weak D match, TRBD1 (5 bases). The CDR3 is made up of 11 amino acids. Per the germline V gene, CDR1 is LGHDT and CDR2 is YNNKEL (reference sequence). V lost 6 bases and J lost 4, with 6 bases in between. CDR3 sequence reads: CASRGVYGYTF. CDR3 coding DNA: TGTGCCAGCAGAGGGGTCTATGGCTACACCTTC.

This clone was seen once. V usage is TRBV4-1 and J usage is TRBJ1-5; 11 positions match TRBD1. The CDR3 has 17 amino acids. V lost 1 base and J lost 6; bases outside the gene matches: 8. Germline V lookup: CDR1 MGHRA, CDR2 YSYEKL. The CDR3 is CASSQGTGGVLGQPQHF. The CDR3 nucleotides read TGCGCCAGCAGCCAAGGGACAGGGGGCGTTTTGGGTCAGCCCCAGCATTTT.

The V call is TRBV29-1, the J call TRBJ1-2; TRBD1 aligns across 10 bases. CDR3 length: 13 amino acids. CDR1 is SQVTM and CDR2 is ANQGSEA in the germline V gene. V was pared by 6 bases and J by 8 bases, with 9 bases of the junction left unmatched. Written as DNA, the CDR3 is TGCAGCGTGGATACGGACAGGGGGGAGGGCTACACCTTC. This sequence encodes CSVDTDRGEGYTF.

CDR3: CASSPALAGGFVSYF. In nucleotides, the CDR3 is TGTGCCAGCAGCCCCGCCCTAGCGGGGGGGTTTGTATCTTACTTC. The genes are TRBV6-5 and TRBJ2-7, with 12 bases that match TRBD2. Per the germline V gene, CDR1 is MNHEY and CDR2 is SVGAGI. This CDR3 has 15 residues. J was trimmed by 13 bases and V by 6 bases; bases with no gene match: 16.

This sequence joins TRBV9 and TRBJ1-2; D unresolved. V was cut by 2 bases and J by 2 bases, with 7 bases left in between. The V gene's germline CDR1 is SGDLS and CDR2 YYNGEE. The CDR3 covers 13 residues. The DNA of the CDR3 is TGTGCCAGCAGCGTCGATCTAAACTATGGCTACACCTTC. Protein product: CASSVDLNYGYTF.

This rearrangement joins TRBV24-1 to TRBJ1-5; D might be TRBD1 (6 bases). Trimming removed 5 bases at V and 3 bases at J, with 7 bases between. The CDR3 length is 13 residues. The germline V gene has CDR1 KGHDR and CDR2 SFDVKD. The CDR3 region is CATSAGDNQPQHF. DNA of the CDR3: TGTGCCACCAGTGCAGGGGACAATCAGCCCCAGCATTTT.

CDR3 sequence (DNA): TGTGCCAGCAGTGACTTAGGTGGCGCGGACTATGGCTACACCTTC. This gives the protein CASSDLGGADYGYTF. V is TRBV25-1 and J is TRBJ1-2; D gene unclear. The CDR3 is 15 amino acids. Germline V gene lookup returns CDR1 MGHDK and CDR2 SYGVNS. Trimming removed 3 bases at V and 3 bases at J, with 14 bases between.

V and J are TRBV5-1 and TRBJ2-6; D unclear. Germline CDR1 is SGHRS and CDR2 is YFSETQ. V dropped 0 bases and J dropped 2 bases, with 6 bases sitting between them. The CDR3 runs to 15 residues. CDR3 DNA sequence: TGCGCCAGCAGCTTGGGGGCCCCTGGGGCCAACGTCCTGACTTTC. Protein: CASSLGAPGANVLTF.

The CDR3, as DNA: TGTGCCAGCAGCGTAGGAGGGGGCGGATCTGAAGCTTTCTTT. This encodes CASSVGGGGSEAFF. V and J are TRBV9 and TRBJ1-1; TRBD1 agrees at 7 bases. This CDR3 region has 14 residues. J lost 6 bases, V lost 0 bases, and 5 bases had no gene match. In germline, CDR1 is SGDLS, CDR2 YYNGEE. The full variable domain, with the rest looked up from reference TRBV9 and TRBJ1-1, is DSGVTQTPKHLITATGQRVTLRCSPRSGDLSVYWYQQSLDQGLQFLIQYYNGEERAKGNILERFSAQQFPDLHSELNLSSLELGDSALYFCASSVGGGGSEAFFGQGTRLTVV.

The gene calls are TRBV5-6 and TRBJ2-7; TRBD2 might be the D (6 bases). The CDR3 has 16 amino acids. Germline assignment: CDR1 SGHDT and CDR2 YYEEEE. V lost 4 bases to trimming and J lost 0 bases, with 17 bases between them. In nucleotides, the CDR3 is TGTGCCAGCAGCCCGCCCCCGGGACTCGACTCCTACGAGCAGTACTTC. Encoded protein: CASSPPPGLDSYEQYF.

This clone appeared a few times. V gene TRBV2 combines with J gene TRBJ1-4; 9 nucleotides line up with TRBD1. The CDR3 consists of 14 residues. Trimming cost V 4 bases and J 5 bases; bases outside gene matches: 2. Germline V CDR1 and CDR2: SNHLY, FYNNEI. In nucleotides, the CDR3 is TGTGCCAGCAGTGGGGGGACAGGGAATGAAAAACTGTTTTTT. Its translation is CASSGGTGNEKLFF.